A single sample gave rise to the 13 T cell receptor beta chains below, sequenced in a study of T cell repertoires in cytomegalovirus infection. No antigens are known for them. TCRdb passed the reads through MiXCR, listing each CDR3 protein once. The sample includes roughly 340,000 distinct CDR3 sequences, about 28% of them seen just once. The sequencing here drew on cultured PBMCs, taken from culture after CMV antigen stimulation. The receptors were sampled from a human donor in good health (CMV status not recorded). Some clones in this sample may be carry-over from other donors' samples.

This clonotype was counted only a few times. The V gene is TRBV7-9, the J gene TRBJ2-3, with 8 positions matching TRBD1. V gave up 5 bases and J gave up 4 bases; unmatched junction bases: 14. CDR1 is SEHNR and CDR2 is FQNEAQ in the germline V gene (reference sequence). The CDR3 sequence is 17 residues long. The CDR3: CASSPHPQGALSDTQYF. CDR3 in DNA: TGTGCCAGCAGCCCTCACCCGCAGGGGGCTTTATCAGATACGCAGTATTTT.

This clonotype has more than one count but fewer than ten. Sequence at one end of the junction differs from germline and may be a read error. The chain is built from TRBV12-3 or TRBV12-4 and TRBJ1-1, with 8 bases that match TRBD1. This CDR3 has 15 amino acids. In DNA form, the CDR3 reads TGTGCCAGCACTTTAGGGCAGGGGGCATACACTGAAGCTTTCTTT. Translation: CASTLGQGAYTEAFF.

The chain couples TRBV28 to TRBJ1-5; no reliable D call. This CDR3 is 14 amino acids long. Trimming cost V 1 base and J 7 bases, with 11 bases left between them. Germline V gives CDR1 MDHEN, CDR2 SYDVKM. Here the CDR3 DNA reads TGTGCCAGCAGTTTATCCCTATCTTGGCAGCCCCAGCATTTT. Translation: CASSLSLSWQPQHF.

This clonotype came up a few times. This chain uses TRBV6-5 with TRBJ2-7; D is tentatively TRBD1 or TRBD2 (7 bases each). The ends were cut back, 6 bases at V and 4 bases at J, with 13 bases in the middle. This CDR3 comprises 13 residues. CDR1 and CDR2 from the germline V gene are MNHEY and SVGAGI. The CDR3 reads CASRRQGGYEQYF. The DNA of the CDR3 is TGTGCCAGCAGACGACAGGGAGGGTACGAGCAGTACTTC.

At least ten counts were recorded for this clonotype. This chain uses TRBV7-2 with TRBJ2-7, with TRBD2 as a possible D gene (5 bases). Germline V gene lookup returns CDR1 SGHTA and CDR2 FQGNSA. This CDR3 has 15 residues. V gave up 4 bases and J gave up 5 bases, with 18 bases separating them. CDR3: CASSSGGRAVDEQYF. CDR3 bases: TGTGCCAGCAGCTCAGGCGGGCGTGCCGTGGACGAGCAGTACTTC. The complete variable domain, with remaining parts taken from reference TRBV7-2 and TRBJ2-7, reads GAGVSQSPSNKVTEKGKDVELRCDPISGHTALYWYRQSLGQGLEFLIYFQGNSAPDKSGLPSDRFSAERTGGSVSTLTIQRTQQEDSAVYLCASSSGGRAVDEQYFGPGTRLTVT.

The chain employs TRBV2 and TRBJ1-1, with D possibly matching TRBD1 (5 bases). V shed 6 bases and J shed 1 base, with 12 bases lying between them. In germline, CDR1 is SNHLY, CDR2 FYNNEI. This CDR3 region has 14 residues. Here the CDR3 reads CASRARVGNTEAFF. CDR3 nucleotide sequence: TGTGCCAGCAGAGCCAGGGTGGGGAACACTGAAGCTTTCTTT.

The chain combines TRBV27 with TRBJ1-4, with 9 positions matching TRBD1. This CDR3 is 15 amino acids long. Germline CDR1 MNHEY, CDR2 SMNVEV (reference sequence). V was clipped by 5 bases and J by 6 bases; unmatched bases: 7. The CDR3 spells CASSIGTGRDEKLFF. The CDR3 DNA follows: TGTGCCAGCAGTATAGGGACAGGGCGGGATGAAAAACTGTTTTTT.

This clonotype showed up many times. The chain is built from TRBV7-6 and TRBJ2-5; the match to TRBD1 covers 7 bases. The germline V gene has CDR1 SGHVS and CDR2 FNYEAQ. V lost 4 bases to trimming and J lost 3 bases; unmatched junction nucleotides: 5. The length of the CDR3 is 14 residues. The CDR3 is CASSWAQGKETQYF. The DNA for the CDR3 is TGTGCCAGCAGCTGGGCACAGGGGAAAGAGACCCAGTACTTC.

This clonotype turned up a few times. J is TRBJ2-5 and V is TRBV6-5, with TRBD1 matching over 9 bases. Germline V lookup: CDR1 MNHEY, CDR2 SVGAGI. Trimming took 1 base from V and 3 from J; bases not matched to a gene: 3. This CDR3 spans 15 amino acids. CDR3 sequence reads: CASSYLGQGEETQYF. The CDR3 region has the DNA TGTGCCAGCAGTTACTTGGGACAGGGTGAAGAGACCCAGTACTTC.

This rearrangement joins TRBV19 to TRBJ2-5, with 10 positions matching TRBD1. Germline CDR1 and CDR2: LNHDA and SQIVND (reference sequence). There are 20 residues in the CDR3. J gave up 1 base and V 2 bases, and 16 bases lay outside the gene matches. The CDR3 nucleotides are TGTGCCAGTAGTATAACGGGCGGGACAGGGGATTCGACGGTCCAAGAGACCCAGTACTTC. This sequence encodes CASSITGGTGDSTVQETQYF. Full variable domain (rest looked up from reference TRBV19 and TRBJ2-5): DGGITQSPKYLFRKEGQNVTLSCEQNLNHDAMYWYRQDPGQGLRLIYYSQIVNDFQKGDIAEGYSVSREKKESFPLTVTSAQKNPTAFYLCASSITGGTGDSTVQETQYFGPGTRLLVL.

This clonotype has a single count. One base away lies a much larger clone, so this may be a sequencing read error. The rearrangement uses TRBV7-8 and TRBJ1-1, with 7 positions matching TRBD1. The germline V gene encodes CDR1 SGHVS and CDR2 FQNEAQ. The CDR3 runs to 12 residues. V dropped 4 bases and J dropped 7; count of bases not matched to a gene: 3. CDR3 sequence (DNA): TGTGCCAGCAGCTCCAGGGGGAGTGAAGCTTTCTTT. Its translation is CASSSRGSEAFF. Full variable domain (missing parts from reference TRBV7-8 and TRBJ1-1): GAGVSQSPRYKVAKRGQDVALRCDPISGHVSLFWYQQALGQGPEFLTYFQNEAQLDKSGLPSDRFFAERPEGSVSTLKIQRTQQEDSAVYLCASSSRGSEAFFGQGTRLTVV.

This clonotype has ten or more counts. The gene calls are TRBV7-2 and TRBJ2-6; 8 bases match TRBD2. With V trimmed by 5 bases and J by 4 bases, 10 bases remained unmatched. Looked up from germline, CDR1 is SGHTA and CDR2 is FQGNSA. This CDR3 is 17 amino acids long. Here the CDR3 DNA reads TGTGCCAGCAGCCCCCAGGGGACGGGAGGGGGGGCCAACGTCCTGACTTTC. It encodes CASSPQGTGGGANVLTF.

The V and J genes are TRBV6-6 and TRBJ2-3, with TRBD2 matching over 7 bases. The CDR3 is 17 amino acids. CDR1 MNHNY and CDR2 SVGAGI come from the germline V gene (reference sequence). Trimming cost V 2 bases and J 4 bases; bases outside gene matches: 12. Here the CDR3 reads CASSYRAGESRADTQYF. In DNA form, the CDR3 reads TGTGCCAGCAGTTACCGGGCGGGGGAAAGTCGGGCAGATACGCAGTATTTT.